Included here is one TCR beta chain sequence, with context. This sample is drawn from a study of OX40 agonist ivuxolimab in advanced cancers. The wider study: Ivuxolimab is a fully human IgG2 antibody that activates OX40 (CD134). At 0.01 to 10 mg/kg, ivuxolimab was administered intravenously to patients every 2 weeks. Earlier anti-PD-1, anti-PD-L1 or anti-CTLA-4 therapy was permitted; roughly 37% had received some.

Data came from immunoSEQ multiplex PCR; TCRdb stores just in-frame clones and leaves some out. The sample carries approximately 92,000 clones, approximately 84% recorded once. V lost 0 bases and J lost 5, with 9 bases in between. The germline V gene encodes CDR1 SGHRS and CDR2 YFSETQ. The CDR3 has 13 amino acids. Blood sampling took place at baseline, cycle 4 day 1, and cycle 7 day 1. This sequence originates from an adult with an advanced solid tumor such as melanoma, head and neck, liver or kidney cancer. The genes are TRBV5-1 and TRBJ2-7, with D perhaps matching TRBD1 or TRBD2 (5 bases each). Specimen: CD4+ or CD8+ T cells sorted from blood, collected in a trial of the OX40 agonist ivuxolimab. The CDR3 region has the DNA TGCGCCAGCAGCTTGGGGGGACGAAACGAGCAGTACTTC. Translating it yields CASSLGGRNEQYF.